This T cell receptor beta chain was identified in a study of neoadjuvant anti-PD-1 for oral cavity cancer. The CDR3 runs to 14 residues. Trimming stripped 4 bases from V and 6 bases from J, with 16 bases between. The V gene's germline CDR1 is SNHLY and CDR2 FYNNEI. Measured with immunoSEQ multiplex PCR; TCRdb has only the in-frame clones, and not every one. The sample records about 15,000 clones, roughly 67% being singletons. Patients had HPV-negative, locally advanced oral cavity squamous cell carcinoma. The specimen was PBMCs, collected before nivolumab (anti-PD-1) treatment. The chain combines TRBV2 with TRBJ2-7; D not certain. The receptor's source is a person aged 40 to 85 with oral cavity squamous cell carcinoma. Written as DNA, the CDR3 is TGTGCCAGCAGTGTCATACTAAGCCGCGCCGAGCAGTACTTC. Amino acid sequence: CASSVILSRAEQYF.